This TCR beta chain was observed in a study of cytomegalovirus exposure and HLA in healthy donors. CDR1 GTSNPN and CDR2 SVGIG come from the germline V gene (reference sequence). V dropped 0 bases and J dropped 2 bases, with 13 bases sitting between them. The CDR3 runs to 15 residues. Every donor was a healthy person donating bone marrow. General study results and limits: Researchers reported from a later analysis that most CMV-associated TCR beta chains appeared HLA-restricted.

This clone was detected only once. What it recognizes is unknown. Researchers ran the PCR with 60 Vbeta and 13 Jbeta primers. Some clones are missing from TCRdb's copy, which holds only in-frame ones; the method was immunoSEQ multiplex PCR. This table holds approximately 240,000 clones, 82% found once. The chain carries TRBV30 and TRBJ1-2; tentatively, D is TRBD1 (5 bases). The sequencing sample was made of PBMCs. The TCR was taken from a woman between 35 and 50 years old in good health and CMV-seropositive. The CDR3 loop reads CAWSVEGMSNYGYTF. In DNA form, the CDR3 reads TGTGCCTGGAGTGTGGAGGGGATGTCGAACTATGGCTACACCTTC.